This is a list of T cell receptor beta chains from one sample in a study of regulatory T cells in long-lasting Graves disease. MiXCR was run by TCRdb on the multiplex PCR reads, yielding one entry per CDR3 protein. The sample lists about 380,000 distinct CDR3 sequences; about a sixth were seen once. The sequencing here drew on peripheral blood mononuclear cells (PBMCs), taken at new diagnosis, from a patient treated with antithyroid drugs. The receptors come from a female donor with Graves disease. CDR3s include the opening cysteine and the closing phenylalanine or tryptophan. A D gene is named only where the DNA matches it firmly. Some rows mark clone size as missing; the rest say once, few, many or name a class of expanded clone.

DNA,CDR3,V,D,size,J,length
TGCGCCAGCAGCGTGGACGGGACAGGGGGGAATCAGCCCCAGCATTTT,CASSVDGTGGNQPQHF,TRBV5-1,TRBD1,many,TRBJ1-5,16
TGCAGCGTTGAGACGAGGACAGGCCCTACTTACGAGCAGTACTTC,CSVETRTGPTYEQYF,TRBV29-1,TRBD1,few,TRBJ2-7,15
TGTGCCAGCAGCCATGGCAGAAGCACAGATACGCAGTATTTT,CASSHGRSTDTQYF,TRBV3-1,NA,many,TRBJ2-3,14
TGTGCCAGCAGCGTAGACGCCCAAGAGACCCAGTACTTC,CASSVDAQETQYF,TRBV9,NA,many,TRBJ2-5,13
TGTGCCAGCAGTGGTGACGGAAACACCATATATTTT,CASSGDGNTIYF,TRBV2,NA,many,TRBJ1-3,12
TGCAGTGCTAGATTGGGGGCCACTAATGAAAAACTGTTTTTT,CSARLGATNEKLFF,TRBV20-1,NA,many,TRBJ1-4,14
TGTGCCAGCAGCTCGGACGTGGTCTCCGTGGCTAACTATGGCTACACCTTC,CASSSDVVSVANYGYTF,TRBV5-4,NA,NA,TRBJ1-2,17
TGTGCCAGCAGAATTAATAGGGACAGAAACACTGAAGCTTTCTTT,CASRINRDRNTEAFF,TRBV6-2/TRBV6-3,TRBD1,NA,TRBJ1-1,15
TGTGCCAGCAGTCTGACAGGGAAGGGCAATCAGCCCCAGCATTTT,CASSLTGKGNQPQHF,TRBV28,TRBD1,many,TRBJ1-5,15
TGTGCCAGCAGTTTTAGGTCTAGCGGGAACGATGAGCAGTTCTTC,CASSFRSSGNDEQFF,TRBV12-3/TRBV12-4,TRBD2,many,TRBJ2-1,15
TGCAGCGTTGAAGAGGGGTTCCAGGGCCGCACCCTGGAGCAGTACTTC,CSVEEGFQGRTLEQYF,TRBV29-1,NA,many,TRBJ2-7,16
TGTGCCAGCAGTTCCCCGGTGGCGGGTGCTCCTTATGGCTACACCTTC,CASSSPVAGAPYGYTF,TRBV6-5,NA,many,TRBJ1-2,16
TGTGCCAGCAGTTACTCGAGACAGTACAATGAGCAGTTCTTC,CASSYSRQYNEQFF,TRBV6-5,NA,many,TRBJ2-1,14
TGTGCCAGCAGGTCTCAAACAGGGGGCTTACACGAGCAGTACTTC,CASRSQTGGLHEQYF,TRBV12-3/TRBV12-4,TRBD1,many,TRBJ2-7,15
TGTGCCTGGAGTGGAGACGGGGGCGACGGCTACACCTTC,CAWSGDGGDGYTF,TRBV30,NA,many,TRBJ1-2,13
TGTGCCAGCAGCTCCGGACTAGCGGGGGGATTGGACACCGGGGAGCTGTTTTTT,CASSSGLAGGLDTGELFF,TRBV2,TRBD2,many,TRBJ2-2,18
TGTGCCAGCAGGACCGGTCGACCGACGACTGGAAACACCATATATTTT,CASRTGRPTTGNTIYF,TRBV6-1,NA,many,TRBJ1-3,16
TGCAGTGCTAGAGAAAGGGGTGCAGATACGCAGTATTTT,CSARERGADTQYF,TRBV20-1,NA,many,TRBJ2-3,13
TGTGCCAGCAAACCCGGGGGGGATAACTATGGCTACACCTTC,CASKPGGDNYGYTF,TRBV27,NA,many,TRBJ1-2,14
TGTGCCTGGGCCCGGGACAGACACACTGAAGCTTTCTTT,CAWARDRHTEAFF,TRBV30,TRBD1,many,TRBJ1-1,13
TGCGCCAGCAGCCAACCAGGGTTAAATGGCTACACCTTC,CASSQPGLNGYTF,TRBV4-1,NA,NA,TRBJ1-2,13
TGTGCCAGCAGCTTGCCTCGATTCGATTCGGGTGGCTACACCTTC,CASSLPRFDSGGYTF,TRBV5-6,NA,NA,TRBJ1-2,15
TGTGCCAGCAGCTCCCCCAGTGAGTTCTCCTTCCAAGAGACCCAGTACTTC,CASSSPSEFSFQETQYF,TRBV11-2,NA,once,TRBJ2-5,17
TGTGCCAGCAGTTTAAGGTTGGGAGGGGCTGAAGCTTTCTTT,CASSLRLGGAEAFF,TRBV27,NA,many,TRBJ1-1,14
TGTGCCAGCAGCAGAGTCCTTCTAACTAGCGGAGACGTCTCCTACAATGAGCAGTTCTTC,CASSRVLLTSGDVSYNEQFF,TRBV6-1,TRBD2,few,TRBJ2-1,20
TGTGCTAGTGGTTTGGGTTACAATGAGCAGTTCTTC,CASGLGYNEQFF,TRBV12-5,NA,many,TRBJ2-1,12
TGTGCCAGTAGCCCGGGCGGGAGTGTTCTTTCGGGCAATCAGCCCCAGCATTTT,CASSPGGSVLSGNQPQHF,TRBV19,NA,NA,TRBJ1-5,18
TGCGCCAGCAGCCAAGTTCACGGGACAAGCTCCTACAATGAGCAGTTCTTC,CASSQVHGTSSYNEQFF,TRBV4-1,NA,many,TRBJ2-1,17
TGCAGCGTCGTTCCGACCGAGAACACTGAAGCTTTCTTT,CSVVPTENTEAFF,TRBV29-1,NA,few,TRBJ1-1,13
TGTGCCAGCAGGCACGGCGGACGCGGCAATCAGCCCCAGCATTTT,CASRHGGRGNQPQHF,TRBV2,NA,many,TRBJ1-5,15
TGCAGCGCGGGAGGACAGGTGGTGGACGAGCAGTACTTC,CSAGGQVVDEQYF,TRBV29-1,NA,NA,TRBJ2-7,13
TGCGCCAGCAGTTCCAGTTCGGGGAGAACTGAAGCTTTCTTT,CASSSSSGRTEAFF,TRBV5-1,NA,NA,TRBJ1-1,14
TGTGCCAGCAGTAACACTGCCCAAGAGACCCAGTACTTC,CASSNTAQETQYF,TRBV28,NA,many,TRBJ2-5,13
TGCAGTGCTCGGAACAGGGGGTCCTTCTATGGCTACACCTTC,CSARNRGSFYGYTF,TRBV20-1,TRBD1,few,TRBJ1-2,14
TGCAGCGCCACGCCGGGACAGGCCTACGAGCAGTACTTC,CSATPGQAYEQYF,TRBV29-1,TRBD1,NA,TRBJ2-7,13
TGTGCCAGCAGGGGACAGAACTATGGCTACACCTTC,CASRGQNYGYTF,TRBV2,TRBD1,many,TRBJ1-2,12
TGTGCCAGCAGAGACGGACAGCTTAATGAAAAACTGTTTTTT,CASRDGQLNEKLFF,TRBV6-1,NA,few,TRBJ1-4,14
TGTGCCAGCACCGGACTAGCGGTTTTCTGCAATGAGCAGTTCTTC,CASTGLAVFCNEQFF,TRBV12-3/TRBV12-4,TRBD2,few,TRBJ2-1,15
TGTGCCAGCAGCGTGGACGGGGCAGATGAAGCTTTCTTT,CASSVDGADEAFF,TRBV9,NA,few,TRBJ1-1,13
TGTGCCAGCAGCCCCTTGATCGGGTCAGGAGGCTACACCTTC,CASSPLIGSGGYTF,TRBV7-9,NA,many,TRBJ1-2,14